Following are 5 T cell receptor beta chains from one sample sequenced in a study of blood T cell repertoires in COVID-19. Sequenced by immunoSEQ multiplex PCR; TCRdb stores in-frame clones only, minus some. The sample carries about 220,000 clones, about 90% recorded once. The sequencing input was peripheral blood. The receptors shown here come from a man aged 35 to 55 with active or convalescent COVID-19.

Only one count was recorded for this clone. Possible read error: a much larger clone is one base away. The chain links TRBV7-9 to TRBJ1-1; D gene unclear. The CDR3 is 13 amino acids. CDR1 SEHNR and CDR2 FQNEAQ come from the germline V gene (reference sequence). Trimming left V 1 base short and J 2 bases short, with 5 bases between. The CDR3 reads CASSLVLNTEAFF. The CDR3 region has the DNA TGTGCCAGCAGCTTAGTTCTTAACACTGAAGCTTTCTTT.

V gene TRBV19 combines with J gene TRBJ1-1; D remains ambiguous. Germline CDR1 reads LNHDA; CDR2 reads SQIVND (reference sequence). Trimming shortened V by 3 bases and J by 7 bases, and 21 bases separated the two germline ends. CDR3 length: 16 residues. Here the CDR3 reads CASSIVGRVPTGEAFF. Written as DNA, the CDR3 is TGTGCCAGTAGTATCGTTGGGAGGGTCCCTACCGGTGAAGCTTTCTTT. The whole variable domain, filled in from reference TRBV19 and TRBJ1-1, reads DGGITQSPKYLFRKEGQNVTLSCEQNLNHDAMYWYRQDPGQGLRLIYYSQIVNDFQKGDIAEGYSVSREKKESFPLTVTSAQKNPTAFYLCASSIVGRVPTGEAFFGQGTRLTVV.

This chain uses TRBV6-1 with TRBJ1-1, with 9 bases matching TRBD1. The CDR3 has 15 residues. CDR1 and CDR2 from the germline V gene are MNHNS and SASEGT. The trim removed 3 bases at V and 4 bases at J, leaving 6 bases unmatched. The CDR3 DNA follows: TGTGCCAGCAGTGAGAGGGGGACAGGGTCCACTGAAGCTTTCTTT. Protein product: CASSERGTGSTEAFF.

The rearrangement links TRBV15 to TRBJ2-1, with a tentative D call TRBD2 (5 bases). V lost 0 bases, J lost 8 bases, and 17 bases lay in between. CDR3 length: 16 residues. Germline CDR1 LNHNV, CDR2 YYDKDF (reference sequence). CDR3 sequence reads: CATSREGLAMDYEQFF. As DNA, the CDR3 is TGTGCCACCAGCAGAGAAGGACTCGCGATGGACTATGAGCAGTTCTTC.

This clone was detected only a few times. The chain combines TRBV28 with TRBJ1-1; D uncertain. Trimming took 3 bases from V and 0 from J, leaving 11 bases between them. The germline V gene encodes CDR1 MDHEN and CDR2 SYDVKM. There are 15 residues in the CDR3. The CDR3 coding sequence is TGTGCCAGCAGTTTTCAGCGGCGGATGAACACTGAAGCTTTCTTT. As protein: CASSFQRRMNTEAFF.